The next 5 T cell receptor beta chains were all read from a single sample in a study of T cell changes during pregnancy in multiple sclerosis (dated by TCRdb to the late 2010s). Library method: the immunoSEQ multiplex PCR assay. TCRdb retrieved this table from immuneACCESS and kept in-frame rearrangements only. Not all clones are present; in checked studies, unresolved V genes account for under half, and no reason is known for the remainder. The sample records 95,000 to 150,000 clones, roughly 92% of which are singletons. The ten largest clones represent roughly 6.2% of the sample. This specimen consisted of peripheral blood, obtained before pregnancy. The receptors were gathered from a female donor with multiple sclerosis, enrolled in a pregnancy study.

The chain is built from TRBV6-1 and TRBJ1-1; weak D call: TRBD1 (5 bases). This CDR3 contains 13 residues. The germline V gene has CDR1 MNHNS and CDR2 SASEGT. Trimming removed 4 bases at V and 5 bases at J, with 11 bases between. The chain's CDR3 is CASSAGRVTEAFF. As DNA, the CDR3 is TGTGCCAGCAGTGCGGGCAGGGTAACTGAAGCTTTCTTT.

The chain joins TRBV5-1 to TRBJ2-5; 8 positions agree with TRBD2. Germline CDR1 reads SGHRS; CDR2 reads YFSETQ. The CDR3 length is 16 residues. With 0 bases clipped from V and 1 base from J, the junction kept 5 bases outside the gene matches. The CDR3 is CASSLGVSGAQETQYF. The CDR3 bases are TGCGCCAGCAGCTTGGGGGTTAGCGGGGCCCAAGAGACCCAGTACTTC. Complete variable domain (other parts from reference TRBV5-1 and TRBJ2-5): KAGVTQTPRYLIKTRGQQVTLSCSPISGHRSVSWYQQTPGQGLQFLFEYFSETQRNKGNFPGRFSGRQFSNSRSEMNVSTLELGDSALYLCASSLGVSGAQETQYFGPGTRLLVL.

The chain has TRBV2 and TRBJ2-3; tentative D call: TRBD1 (6 bases). Germline CDR1 SNHLY, CDR2 FYNNEI. Trimming cost V 8 bases and J 4 bases, with 16 bases left between them. The CDR3 has 14 amino acids. The CDR3 reads CASLRDNAPDTQYF. As DNA, the CDR3 is TGTGCCAGCCTTAGGGACAACGCTCCAGATACGCAGTATTTT. Variable domain in full (rest from reference TRBV2 and TRBJ2-3): EPEVTQTPSHQVTQMGQEVILRCVPISNHLYFYWYRQILGQKVEFLVSFYNNEISEKSEIFDDQFSVERPDGSNFTLKIRSTKLEDSAMYFCASLRDNAPDTQYFGPGTRLTVL.

The chain couples TRBV5-6 to TRBJ1-1; D unresolved. Germline loops: CDR1 SGHDT, CDR2 YYEEEE. The CDR3 is 16 amino acids. V was clipped by 3 bases and J by 3 bases, with 18 bases between them. The CDR3 DNA reads TGTGCCAGCAGCTCACCACCTCGACGGGGAGACACTGAAGCTTTCTTT. Its protein is CASSSPPRRGDTEAFF.

J is TRBJ1-5 and V is TRBV7-2, with TRBD1 matching over 7 bases. This CDR3 contains 15 residues. V shed 5 bases and J 8 bases; nucleotides not matched to a gene: 12. Germline V gene lookup returns CDR1 SGHTA and CDR2 FQGNSA. Here the CDR3 reads CASSPEQGLRKPQHF. The CDR3 region has the DNA TGTGCCAGCAGCCCCGAACAGGGGTTACGGAAGCCCCAGCATTTT.